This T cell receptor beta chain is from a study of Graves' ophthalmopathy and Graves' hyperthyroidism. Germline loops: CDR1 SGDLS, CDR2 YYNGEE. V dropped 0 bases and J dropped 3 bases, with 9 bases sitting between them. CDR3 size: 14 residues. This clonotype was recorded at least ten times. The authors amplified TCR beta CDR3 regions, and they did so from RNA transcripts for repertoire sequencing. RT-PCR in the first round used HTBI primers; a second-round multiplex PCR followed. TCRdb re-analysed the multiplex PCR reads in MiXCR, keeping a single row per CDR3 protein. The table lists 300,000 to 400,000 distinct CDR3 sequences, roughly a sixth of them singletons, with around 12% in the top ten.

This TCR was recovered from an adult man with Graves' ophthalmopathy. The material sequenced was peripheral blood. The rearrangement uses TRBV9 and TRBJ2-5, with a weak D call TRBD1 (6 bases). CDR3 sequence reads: CASSVDRAEETQYF. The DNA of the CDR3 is TGTGCCAGCAGCGTAGACAGGGCTGAAGAGACCCAGTACTTC.